The clone carrying this T cell receptor (beta chain) was seen only a few times. These data are taken from a study of blood T cell repertoires in COVID-19. The repertoire was sequenced with immunoSEQ multiplex PCR; TCRdb's copy has only in-frame clones and lacks some. The sample holds approximately 65,000 clones, 93% seen once. The J segment lost 5 bases and the V segment lost 7 bases, leaving 11 bases of the junction unmatched. In germline, CDR1 is KGHDR, CDR2 SFDVKD. This CDR3 region has 15 residues. This clonotype was obtained from a man aged 70-80 years with active COVID-19. The chain couples TRBV24-1 to TRBJ2-3; 7 bases are shared with TRBD2. Material: peripheral blood. The CDR3 here is CATSLGSGEGDTQYF. CDR3 sequence (DNA): TGTGCCACCAGCTTGGGGAGCGGGGAGGGAGATACGCAGTATTTT.